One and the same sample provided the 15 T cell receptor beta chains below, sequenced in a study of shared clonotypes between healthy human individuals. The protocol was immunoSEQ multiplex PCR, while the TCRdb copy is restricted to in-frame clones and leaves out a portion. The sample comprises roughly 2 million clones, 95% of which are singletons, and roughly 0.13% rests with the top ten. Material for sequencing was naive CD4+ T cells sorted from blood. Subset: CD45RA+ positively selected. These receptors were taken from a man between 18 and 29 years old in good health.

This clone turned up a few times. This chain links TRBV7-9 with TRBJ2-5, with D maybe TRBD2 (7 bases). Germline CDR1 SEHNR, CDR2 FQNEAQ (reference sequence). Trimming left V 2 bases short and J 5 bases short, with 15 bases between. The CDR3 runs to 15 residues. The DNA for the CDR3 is TGTGCCAGCAGCTTACCGTCGGGGGGCACGGAGACCCAGTACTTC. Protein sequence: CASSLPSGGTETQYF.

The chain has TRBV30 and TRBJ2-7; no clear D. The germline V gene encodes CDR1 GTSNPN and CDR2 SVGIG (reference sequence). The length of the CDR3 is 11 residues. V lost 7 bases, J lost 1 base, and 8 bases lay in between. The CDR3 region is CAFSKSYEQYF. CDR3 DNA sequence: TGTGCCTTCTCAAAGTCCTACGAGCAGTACTTC.

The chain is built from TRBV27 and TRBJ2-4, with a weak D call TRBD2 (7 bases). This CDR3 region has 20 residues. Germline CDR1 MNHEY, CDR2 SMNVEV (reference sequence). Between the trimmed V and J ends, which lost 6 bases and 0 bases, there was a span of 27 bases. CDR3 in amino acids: CASSPFRASGGALAKNIQYF. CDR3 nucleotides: TGTGCCAGCAGCCCTTTCCGTGCCTCGGGGGGCGCCCTAGCCAAAAACATTCAGTACTTC.

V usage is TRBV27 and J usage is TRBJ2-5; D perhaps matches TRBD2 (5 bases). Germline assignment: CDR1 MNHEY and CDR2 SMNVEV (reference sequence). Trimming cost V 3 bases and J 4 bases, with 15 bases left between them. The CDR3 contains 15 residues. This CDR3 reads CASSFWEPPGETQYF. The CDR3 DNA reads TGTGCCAGCAGTTTTTGGGAGCCACCGGGAGAGACCCAGTACTTC.

The chain's CDR3 is CASSPRDLVALSEKLFF. For the CDR3, the DNA is TGTGCCAGCAGCCCCCGGGACCTCGTCGCTCTTTCTGAAAAACTGTTTTTT. This rearrangement joins TRBV7-6 to TRBJ1-4; a possible D gene is TRBD1 (5 bases). Germline CDR1 reads SGHVS; CDR2 reads FNYEAQ. Trimming removed 5 bases from V and 7 bases from J, with 23 bases in between. There are 17 residues in the CDR3. Based on the CDR3 plus reference TRBV7-6 and TRBJ1-4, the full variable domain is GAGVSQSPRYKVTKRGQDVALRCDPISGHVSLYWYRQALGQGPEFLTYFNYEAQQDKSGLPNDRFSAERPEGSISTLTIQRTEQRDSAMYRCASSPRDLVALSEKLFFGSGTQLSVL.

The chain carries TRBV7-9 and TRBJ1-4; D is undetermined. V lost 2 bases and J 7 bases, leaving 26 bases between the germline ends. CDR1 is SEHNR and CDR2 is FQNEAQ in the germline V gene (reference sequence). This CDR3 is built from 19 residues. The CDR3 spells CASSLRPFPRGGPLEKLFF. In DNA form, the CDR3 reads TGTGCCAGCAGCTTAAGGCCCTTCCCGCGGGGAGGGCCCCTTGAAAAACTGTTTTTT.

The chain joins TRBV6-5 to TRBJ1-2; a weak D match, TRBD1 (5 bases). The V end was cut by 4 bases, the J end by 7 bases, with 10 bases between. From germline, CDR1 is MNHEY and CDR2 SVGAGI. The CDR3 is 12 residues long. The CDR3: CASSSRGSGYTF. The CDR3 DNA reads TGTGCCAGCAGTTCCCGGGGGAGTGGCTACACCTTC.

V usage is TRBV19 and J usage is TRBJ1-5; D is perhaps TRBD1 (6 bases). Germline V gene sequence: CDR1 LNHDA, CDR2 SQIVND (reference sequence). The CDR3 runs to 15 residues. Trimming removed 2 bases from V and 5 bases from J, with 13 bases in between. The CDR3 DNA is TGTGCCAGTAGTATAAGGGGGAGGGGTGATCAGCCCCAGCATTTT. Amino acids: CASSIRGRGDQPQHF. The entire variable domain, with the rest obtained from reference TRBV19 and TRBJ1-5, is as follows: DGGITQSPKYLFRKEGQNVTLSCEQNLNHDAMYWYRQDPGQGLRLIYYSQIVNDFQKGDIAEGYSVSREKKESFPLTVTSAQKNPTAFYLCASSIRGRGDQPQHFGDGTRLSIL.

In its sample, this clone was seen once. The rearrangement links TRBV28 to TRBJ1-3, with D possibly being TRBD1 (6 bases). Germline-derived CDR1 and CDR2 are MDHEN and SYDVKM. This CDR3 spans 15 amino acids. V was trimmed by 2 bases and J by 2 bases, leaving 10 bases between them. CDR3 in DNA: TGTGCCAGCAGTTTAGGGGGCATTACTGGAAACACCATATATTTT. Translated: CASSLGGITGNTIYF.

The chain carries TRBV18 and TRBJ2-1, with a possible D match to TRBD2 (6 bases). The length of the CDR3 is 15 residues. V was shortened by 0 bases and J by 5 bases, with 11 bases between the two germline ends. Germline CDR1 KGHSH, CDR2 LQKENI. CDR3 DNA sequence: TGTGCCAGCTCACCACCGGGCGGGACGAACAATGAGCAGTTCTTC. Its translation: CASSPPGGTNNEQFF.

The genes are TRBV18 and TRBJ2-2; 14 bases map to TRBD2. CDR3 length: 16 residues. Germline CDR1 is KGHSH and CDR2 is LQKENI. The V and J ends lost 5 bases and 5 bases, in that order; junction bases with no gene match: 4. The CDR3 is CASSSGTSGSTGELFF. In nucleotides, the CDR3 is TGTGCCAGCTCATCAGGGACTAGCGGGAGTACCGGGGAGCTGTTTTTT.

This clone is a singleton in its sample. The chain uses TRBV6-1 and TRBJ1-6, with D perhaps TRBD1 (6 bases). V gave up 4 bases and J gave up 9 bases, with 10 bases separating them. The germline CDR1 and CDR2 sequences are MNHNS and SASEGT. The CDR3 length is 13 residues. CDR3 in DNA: TGTGCCAGCAGTGGGACAGCAGTTTCACCCCTCCACTTT. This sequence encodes CASSGTAVSPLHF.

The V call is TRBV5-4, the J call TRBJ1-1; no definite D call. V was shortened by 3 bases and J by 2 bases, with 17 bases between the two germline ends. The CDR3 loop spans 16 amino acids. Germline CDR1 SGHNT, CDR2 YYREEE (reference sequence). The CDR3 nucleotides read TGTGCCAGCAGCTCTGGAGGGCCTCGCACTAACACTGAAGCTTTCTTT. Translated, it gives CASSSGGPRTNTEAFF. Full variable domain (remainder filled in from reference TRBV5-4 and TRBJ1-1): ETGVTQSPTHLIKTRGQQVTLRCSSQSGHNTVSWYQQALGQGPQFIFQYYREEENGRGNFPPRFSGLQFPNYSSELNVNALELDDSALYLCASSSGGPRTNTEAFFGQGTRLTVV.

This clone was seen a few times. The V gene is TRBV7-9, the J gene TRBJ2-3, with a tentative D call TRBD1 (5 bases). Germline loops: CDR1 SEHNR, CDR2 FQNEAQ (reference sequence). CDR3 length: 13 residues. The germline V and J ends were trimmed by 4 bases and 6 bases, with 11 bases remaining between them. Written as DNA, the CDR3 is TGTGCCAGCAGCTCGCTAGGGGCGGATACGCAGTATTTT. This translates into CASSSLGADTQYF.

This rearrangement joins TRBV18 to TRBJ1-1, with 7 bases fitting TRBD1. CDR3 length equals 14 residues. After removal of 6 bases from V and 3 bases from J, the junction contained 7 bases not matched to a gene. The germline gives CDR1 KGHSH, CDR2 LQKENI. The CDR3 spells CASSPDRPYTEAFF. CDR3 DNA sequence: TGTGCCAGCTCGCCGGACAGGCCTTACACTGAAGCTTTCTTT.